The following is a T cell receptor (beta chain) sequence with its context. Its antigen is not known. Profiled with immunoSEQ multiplex PCR; TCRdb holds only in-frame clones, not every one. The table shows 60,000 to 75,000 clones, with over 75% occurring only once. These data originate in a study of cytotoxic CD8 clonotypes in ibrutinib-treated CLL. Whole-study context: The taking of response samples occurred after a median about eleven months of treatment, with a range of 6 to 36. Study-level results: Patients had baseline clonality above age-matched healthy donors, and this clonality moved with circulating CD8+ T-cell counts. Samples were collected at differing times from sustained-remission and progressing patients.

This CDR3 is built from 19 residues. CDR1 SEHNR and CDR2 FQNEAQ come from the germline V gene (reference sequence). V dropped 4 bases and J dropped 2; count of bases not matched to a gene: 17. This rearrangement joins TRBV7-9 to TRBJ2-3, with 8 nucleotides matching TRBD1. The material sequenced was PBMCs, taken after 12 months of ibrutinib treatment. The receptor comes from a human donor with chronic lymphocytic leukemia. CDR3 nucleotide sequence: TGTGCCAGCAGCTCCTACCAACTCACCGGGACAGGTCACACAGATACGCAGTATTTT. This translates into CASSSYQLTGTGHTDTQYF.